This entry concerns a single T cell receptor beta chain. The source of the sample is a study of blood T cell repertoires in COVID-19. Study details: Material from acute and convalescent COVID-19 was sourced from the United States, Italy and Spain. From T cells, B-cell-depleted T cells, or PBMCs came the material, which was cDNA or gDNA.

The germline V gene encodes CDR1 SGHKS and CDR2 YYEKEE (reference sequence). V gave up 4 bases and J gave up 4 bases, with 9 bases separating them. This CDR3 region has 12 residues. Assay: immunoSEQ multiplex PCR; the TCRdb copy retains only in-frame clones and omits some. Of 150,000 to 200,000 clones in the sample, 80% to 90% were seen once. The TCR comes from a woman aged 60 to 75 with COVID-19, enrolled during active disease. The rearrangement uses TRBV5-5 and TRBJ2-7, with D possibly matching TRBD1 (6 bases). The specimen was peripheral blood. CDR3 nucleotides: TGTGCCAGCAGCCGAGGACAGTACGAGCAGTACTTC. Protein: CASSRGQYEQYF.